This T cell receptor (beta chain) was observed in a study of Tregs in tolerant kidney transplant recipients. Thawed PBMCs were FACS-sorted into unstimulated CD4+CD25+CD127- regulatory T cells, CD4+CD25- non-regulatory cells, CD4 and CD8 cells. Assay: immunoSEQ multiplex PCR; the TCRdb copy retains only in-frame clones and omits some. The sample yields about 69,000 clones, roughly 91% seen once. V dropped 9 bases and J dropped 2 bases, with 10 bases sitting between them. This CDR3 comprises 12 residues. From germline, CDR1 is LNHDA and CDR2 SQIVND (reference sequence). The specimen comprised CD4+ T cells from blood, sampled before the transplant. V and J are TRBV19 and TRBJ1-2, with a weak D call TRBD1 (5 bases). The sequence came from a human donor who received a combined kidney and bone marrow transplant. The CDR3 DNA is TGTGCCAGCCAAGGGGTCAACTATGGCTACACCTTC. Its translation is CASQGVNYGYTF.